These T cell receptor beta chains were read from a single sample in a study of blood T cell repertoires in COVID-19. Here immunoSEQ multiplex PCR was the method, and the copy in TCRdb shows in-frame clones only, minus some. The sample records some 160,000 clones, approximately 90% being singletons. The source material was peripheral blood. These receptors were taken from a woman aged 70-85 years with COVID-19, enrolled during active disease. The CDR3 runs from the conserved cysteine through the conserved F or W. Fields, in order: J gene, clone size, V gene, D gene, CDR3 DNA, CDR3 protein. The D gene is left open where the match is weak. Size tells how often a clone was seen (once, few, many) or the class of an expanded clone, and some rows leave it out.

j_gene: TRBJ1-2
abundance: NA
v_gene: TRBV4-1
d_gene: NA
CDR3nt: TGCGCCAGCAGCCAAGATATACAGGGTTACGTCTATGGCTACACCTTC
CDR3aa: CASSQDIQGYVYGYTF

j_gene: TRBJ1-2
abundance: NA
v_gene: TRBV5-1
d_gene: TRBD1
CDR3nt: TGCGCCAGCAGCCCGGGACAGCGCTATGGCTACACCTTC
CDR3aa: CASSPGQRYGYTF

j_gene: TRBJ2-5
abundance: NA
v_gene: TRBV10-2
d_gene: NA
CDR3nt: TGCGCCAGCAGTGATGTAGCCCCCGAGACCCAGTACTTC
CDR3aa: CASSDVAPETQYF

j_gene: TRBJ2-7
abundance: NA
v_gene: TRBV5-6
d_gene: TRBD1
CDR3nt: TGTGCCAGCCGCGGGGACAGGGGACCCCGGGTGCAGTACTTC
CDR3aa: CASRGDRGPRVQYF

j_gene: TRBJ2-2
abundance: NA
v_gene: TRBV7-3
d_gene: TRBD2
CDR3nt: TGTGCCAGCAGCCCAGCGGGGGGTACCGGGGAGCTGTTTTTT
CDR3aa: CASSPAGGTGELFF

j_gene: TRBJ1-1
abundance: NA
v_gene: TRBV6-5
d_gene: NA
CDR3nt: TGTGCCAGCAGGGCAAAGGGGGTTGAAGCTTTCTTT
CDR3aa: CASRAKGVEAFF

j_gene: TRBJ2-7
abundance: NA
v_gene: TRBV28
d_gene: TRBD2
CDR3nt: TGTGCCAGCCGGGACGGCGGGGGGATAAGTAACGAGCAGTACTTC
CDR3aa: CASRDGGGISNEQYF

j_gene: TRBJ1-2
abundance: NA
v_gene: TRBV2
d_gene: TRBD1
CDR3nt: TGTGCCAGCAGCAGGACACAGGGGGCAGGACAGAGTGGCTACACCTTC
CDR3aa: CASSRTQGAGQSGYTF

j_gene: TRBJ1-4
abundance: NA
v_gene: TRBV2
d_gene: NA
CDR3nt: TGTGCCAGCAGTGATATTGGTTTAGGGCAGGGCAATGGGCATGAAAAACTGTTTTTT
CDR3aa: CASSDIGLGQGNGHEKLFF

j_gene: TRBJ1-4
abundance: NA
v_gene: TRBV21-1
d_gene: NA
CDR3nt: TGTGCCAGCAGCAAAGGGTGGGCAGTTGAAAAACTGTTTTTT
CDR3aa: CASSKGWAVEKLFF

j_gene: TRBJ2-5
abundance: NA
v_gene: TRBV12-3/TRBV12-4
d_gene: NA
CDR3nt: TGTGCCAGCAGTTTAGGCACCGCCAGGGCCCAGTACTTC
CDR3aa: CASSLGTARAQYF

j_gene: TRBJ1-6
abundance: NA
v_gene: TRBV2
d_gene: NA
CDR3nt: TGTGCCAGCAGTGCGGCAGGCTACTCCTATAATTCACCCCTCCACTTT
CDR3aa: CASSAAGYSYNSPLHF

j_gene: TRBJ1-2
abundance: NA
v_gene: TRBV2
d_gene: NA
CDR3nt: TGTGCCAGCAGTCTCCCCCGAGGGGGGGCTAACTATGGCTACACCTTC
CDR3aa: CASSLPRGGANYGYTF

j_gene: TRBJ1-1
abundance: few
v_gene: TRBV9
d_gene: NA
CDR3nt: TGTGCCAGCAGCCCCCGAGCGGGGGTTGAAGCTTTCTTT
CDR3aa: CASSPRAGVEAFF

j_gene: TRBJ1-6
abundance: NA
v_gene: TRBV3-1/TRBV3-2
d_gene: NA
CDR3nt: TGTGCCAGCAGCCACCGTAGGGGTAATTCACCCCTCCACTTT
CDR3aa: CASSHRRGNSPLHF

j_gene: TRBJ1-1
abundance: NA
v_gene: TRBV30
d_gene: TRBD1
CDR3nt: TGTGCCTGGAGTCCGGACAGGGGGATAAAAGCTTTCTTT
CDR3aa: CAWSPDRGIKAFF

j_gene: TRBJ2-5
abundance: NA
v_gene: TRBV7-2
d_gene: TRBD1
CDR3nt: TGTGCCAGCAGCCCCAGAACAGGGGTGGAGACCCAGTACTTC
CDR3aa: CASSPRTGVETQYF

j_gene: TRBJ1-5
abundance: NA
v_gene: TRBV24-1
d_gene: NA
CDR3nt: TGTGCCACCAGTGGGAGTCAGTTCAATCAGCCCCAGCATTTT
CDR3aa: CATSGSQFNQPQHF

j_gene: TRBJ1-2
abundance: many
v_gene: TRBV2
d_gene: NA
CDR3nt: TGTGCCAGCAGCGCTCTCAGGGGCAACTATGGCTACACCTTC
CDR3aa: CASSALRGNYGYTF

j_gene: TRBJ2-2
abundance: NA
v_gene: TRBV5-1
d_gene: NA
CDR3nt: TGCGCCAGCAGCTCCCCAGGCAACACCGGGGAGCTGTTTTTT
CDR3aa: CASSSPGNTGELFF

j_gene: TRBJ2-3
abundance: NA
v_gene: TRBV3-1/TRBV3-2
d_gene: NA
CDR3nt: TGTGCCAGCAGCCAAGCCGGACAGTCGAGCACAGATACGCAGTATTTT
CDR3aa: CASSQAGQSSTDTQYF

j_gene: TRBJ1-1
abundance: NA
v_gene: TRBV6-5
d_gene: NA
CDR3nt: TGTGCCAGCTTAAGAGGGAGTGAAGCTTTCTTT
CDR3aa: CASLRGSEAFF